The 13 T cell receptor beta chains given below trace back to one sample, sequenced in a study of cytomegalovirus exposure and HLA in healthy donors. It was with 60 Vbeta and 13 Jbeta primers that the PCR ran. TCRdb's copy holds only in-frame clones and misses some; the assay was immunoSEQ multiplex PCR. This table has some 110,000 clones, roughly 66% appearing once. The specimen was PBMCs. The receptors shown here come from a man aged 60-69 years in good health and CMV-seropositive.

The rearrangement uses TRBV11-3 and TRBJ2-2, with 7 bases identical to TRBD2. Germline lookup yields CDR1 SGHNT and CDR2 YENEEA. The CDR3 extends over 15 amino acids. Germline trimming cut 3 bases from V and 3 bases from J; bases unmatched to any gene: 4. CDR3: CASSLGRGDTGELFF. The CDR3 DNA reads TGTGCCAGCAGCTTGGGGAGGGGAGACACCGGGGAGCTGTTTTTT.

Remarks on this clone: This same CDR3 is encoded by further DNA sequences in the sample. The chain combines TRBV30 with TRBJ1-1, with D possibly matching TRBD1 (5 bases). V lost 0 bases, J lost 1 base, and 9 bases lay in between. Per the germline V gene, CDR1 is GTSNPN and CDR2 is SVGIG (reference sequence). The CDR3 runs 14 residues. Here the CDR3 DNA reads TGTGCCTGGAGTGTACGTGGGGCGAACACTGAAGCTTTCTTT. This gives the protein CAWSVRGANTEAFF.

This clone is a singleton in its sample. This rearrangement joins TRBV2 to TRBJ2-7; no clear D. Trimming left V 8 bases short and J 1 base short, with 15 bases between. CDR3 length: 14 residues. CDR1 is SNHLY and CDR2 is FYNNEI in the germline V gene. CDR3 protein: CASRRVPDSYEQYF. CDR3 bases: TGTGCCAGCCGTCGGGTACCAGATTCCTACGAGCAGTACTTC.

The V gene is TRBV6-6, the J gene TRBJ1-4; D unclear. Trimming removed 1 base at V and 6 bases at J, with 6 bases between. Germline loops: CDR1 MNHNY, CDR2 SVGAGI (reference sequence). The CDR3 consists of 13 residues. The CDR3 bases are TGTGCCAGCAGTTACTTGGGAGATGAAAAACTGTTTTTT. It codes for CASSYLGDEKLFF.

The chain uses TRBV6-5 and TRBJ2-5; tentatively, D is TRBD1 (6 bases). Germline V lookup: CDR1 MNHEY, CDR2 SVGAGI. Trimming cost V 2 bases and J 4 bases, with 17 bases left between them. The CDR3 is made up of 16 amino acids. In nucleotides, the CDR3 is TGTGCCAGCAGTTACATCTTTGGGGACACGGGAGAGACCCAGTACTTC. It specifies CASSYIFGDTGETQYF.

CDR3 coding DNA: TGTGCCAGTAGTCCACCTATATCAGGAGCTTTCTTT. Protein: CASSPPISGAFF. The V call is TRBV19, the J call TRBJ1-1; D remains ambiguous. The CDR3 is made up of 12 amino acids. The V gene's germline CDR1 is LNHDA and CDR2 SQIVND (reference sequence). V lost 5 bases, J lost 10 bases, and 14 bases lay in between.

This rearrangement joins TRBV6-1 to TRBJ1-1; TRBD1 agrees at 10 bases. The ends lost 8 bases at V and 8 bases at J; junction bases unmatched: 8. The CDR3 has 13 residues. Germline lookup yields CDR1 MNHNS and CDR2 SASEGT. The DNA of the CDR3 is TGTGCCAGCCGGGACAGGGGTCTGGCCGAAGCTTTCTTT. This sequence encodes CASRDRGLAEAFF.

The rearrangement links TRBV7-3 to TRBJ2-2; a possible D gene is TRBD1 (6 bases). V dropped 5 bases and J dropped 1 base, with 11 bases sitting between them. In germline, CDR1 is SGHTA, CDR2 FQGTGA. This CDR3 is built from 15 residues. The CDR3 protein is CASSQGRGNTGELFF. Here the CDR3 DNA reads TGTGCCAGCAGCCAGGGGAGAGGGAACACCGGGGAGCTGTTTTTT.

The CDR3 nucleotides are TGTGCCAGCAGCGTAGAGGCGGGAACCTCCTACGAGCAGTACTTC. Amino acid sequence: CASSVEAGTSYEQYF. The V call is TRBV9, the J call TRBJ2-7; tentatively, D is TRBD2 (6 bases). The CDR3 spans 15 residues. Germline V gene sequence: CDR1 SGDLS, CDR2 YYNGEE. V was clipped by 0 bases and J by 0 bases, with 10 bases between them.

CDR3 protein: CATSGRGRGLAGVLYTGELFF. The CDR3 coding sequence is TGTGCCACCTCGGGAAGGGGTCGAGGACTAGCGGGGGTTCTCTACACCGGGGAGCTGTTTTTT. The chain recombines TRBV27 with TRBJ2-2; 13 nucleotides agree with TRBD2. The CDR3 extends over 21 amino acids. V was pared by 10 bases and J by 3 bases, with 23 bases of the junction left unmatched. Germline V gene lookup returns CDR1 MNHEY and CDR2 SMNVEV (reference sequence).

On this clone: The CDR3 does not close with the conserved phenylalanine or tryptophan, likely indicating a read error. The limits of the CDR3 on the DNA are not certain, so only TCRdb's listed CDR3 is given. The chain joins TRBV6-4 to TRBJ1-5; the table assigns TRBD1, which was not confirmed against the DNA. The CDR3 extends over 13 residues, inclusive of both ends. The V gene's germline CDR1 is MRHNA and CDR2 SNTAGT. The CDR3 is CASSDSRGDKPFQ.

V is TRBV19 and J is TRBJ1-1; D not certain. The V gene's germline CDR1 is LNHDA and CDR2 SQIVND (reference sequence). The CDR3 has 14 residues. V lost 10 bases and J 5 bases, leaving 20 bases between the germline ends. This CDR3 is CATDRGLGRTEAFF. The DNA of the CDR3 is TGTGCCACCGACCGGGGTCTGGGTCGGACTGAAGCTTTCTTT.

J is TRBJ2-3 and V is TRBV5-1; perhaps TRBD1 as D (6 bases). Per germline, CDR1 SGHRS and CDR2 YFSETQ. The CDR3 runs 15 residues. V was trimmed by 1 base and J by 3 bases, leaving 12 bases between them. CDR3 bases: TGCGCCAGCAGCTTGTCGGACAGTCGGACAGATACGCAGTATTTT. This gives the protein CASSLSDSRTDTQYF.